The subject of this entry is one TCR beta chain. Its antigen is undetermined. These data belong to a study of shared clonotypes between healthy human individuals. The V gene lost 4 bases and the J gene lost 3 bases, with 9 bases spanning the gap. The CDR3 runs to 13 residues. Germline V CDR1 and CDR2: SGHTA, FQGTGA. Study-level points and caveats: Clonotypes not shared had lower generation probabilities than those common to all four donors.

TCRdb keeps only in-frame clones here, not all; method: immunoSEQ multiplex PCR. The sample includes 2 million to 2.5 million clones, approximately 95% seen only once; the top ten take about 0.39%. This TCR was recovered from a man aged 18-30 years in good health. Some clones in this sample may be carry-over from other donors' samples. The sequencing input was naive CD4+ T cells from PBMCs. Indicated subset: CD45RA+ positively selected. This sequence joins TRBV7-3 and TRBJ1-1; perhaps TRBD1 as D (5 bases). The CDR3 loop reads CASSSGLHTEAFF. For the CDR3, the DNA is TGTGCCAGCAGCTCAGGGTTGCACACTGAAGCTTTCTTT.